This TCR beta chain was retrieved from a study of blood T cells in healthy people across ages. General study findings and limits: The study could not conclusively compare naive and antigen-experienced cells, given its unsorted PBMCs.

Through a sample-barcoded 5' primer and a J-beta primer mix, a second PCR was run for roughly 6 to 11 cycles. TCRdb itself ran the 5' RACE reads through MiXCR, one entry per CDR3 protein. Of over 1,200,000 distinct CDR3 sequences listed, 59% are singletons. This CDR3 has 14 residues. From germline, CDR1 is SGHTA and CDR2 FQGNSA. V dropped 5 bases and J dropped 3; count of bases not matched to a gene: 4. This clonotype was counted between two and nine times. As yet, its antigen is unknown. The TCR comes from a man aged 18 to 29 in good health. This chain joins TRBV7-2 and TRBJ2-1; TRBD1 matches 7 bases. Sequencing was carried out using blood. In DNA, the CDR3 is TGTGCCAGCAGCGAACAGGGGATCTACAATGAGCAGTTCTTC. Translating it yields CASSEQGIYNEQFF.